Sequencing of this T cell receptor beta chain was carried out in a study of blood T cell repertoires in COVID-19. Study overall: The samples span acute and convalescent COVID-19 from the United States, Italy and Spain. PBMCs, B-cell-depleted T cells, or T cells were the source of the cDNA or gDNA that made up the material.

Sequenced by immunoSEQ multiplex PCR; TCRdb stores in-frame clones only, minus some. Among about 220,000 clones listed, more than 80% were seen once. Recruits, aged roughly 18 to 89 years, lived in 24 US areas. Participant-reported clinical history was the basis for cohort assignment. V was shortened by 1 base and J by 0 bases, with 10 bases between the two germline ends. There are 16 residues in the CDR3. Germline-derived CDR1 and CDR2 are MGHRA and YSYEKL. The clonotype originates from a young woman in a cohort exposed to, infected with or recovered from COVID-19 (not recorded which). The rearrangement joins TRBV4-1 to TRBJ1-5; D is uncertain. The source material was PBMCs or T cells enriched from blood (not recorded which). CDR3 sequence (DNA): TGCGCCAGCAGCCAAGTCGAAGAGTATAGCAATCAGCCCCAGCATTTT. It yields the protein CASSQVEEYSNQPQHF.